Each of the 7 T cell receptor beta chains below was sequenced from the same sample in a study of T-cell memory formation after mild COVID-19. One entry per CDR3 protein results from TCRdb running MiXCR on the 5' RACE reads. This table holds roughly 370,000 distinct CDR3 sequences, approximately 15% found once. What was sequenced was PBMCs or a T cell subset sorted from them (not recorded which). These TCRs come from a man aged 18 to 35 who had mild COVID-19 (a few samples of this study predate the infection). Cell type and time point are not known.

The V and J genes are TRBV7-9 and TRBJ1-2; 9 bases line up with TRBD1. V lost 1 base, J lost 8 bases, and 8 bases stayed unmatched. The CDR3 has 15 amino acids. Germline V gives CDR1 SEHNR, CDR2 FQNEAQ (reference sequence). The CDR3 sequence is CASSLEWTGDFGYTF. The CDR3 coding sequence is TGTGCCAGCAGCTTAGAGTGGACAGGGGATTTCGGCTACACCTTC. Based on the CDR3 plus reference TRBV7-9 and TRBJ1-2, the full variable domain is DTGVSQNPRHKITKRGQNVTFRCDPISEHNRLYWYRQTLGQGPEFLTYFQNEAQLEKSRLLSDRFSAERPKGSFSTLEIQRTEQGDSAMYLCASSLEWTGDFGYTFGSGTRLTVV.

This clonotype was observed a few times. V usage is TRBV5-1 and J usage is TRBJ2-1; 10 bases fit TRBD1. The V and J ends lost 2 bases and 8 bases, in that order; junction bases with no gene match: 7. From germline, CDR1 is SGHRS and CDR2 YFSETQ. The CDR3 sequence is 15 residues long. This CDR3 reads CASSFEGQGLDEQFF. The DNA of the CDR3 is TGCGCCAGCAGCTTTGAGGGACAGGGGTTGGATGAGCAGTTCTTC.

The chain carries TRBV6-2 or TRBV6-3 and TRBJ2-7; tentative D call: TRBD1 (6 bases). Germline loops: CDR1 MNHEY, CDR2 SVGEGT. Trimming cost V 5 bases and J 1 base, with 12 bases left between them. The CDR3 is 14 residues long. The CDR3 coding sequence is TGTGCCAGCAGTCTGCCGGACAGTTCCTACGAGCAGTACTTC. It codes for CASSLPDSSYEQYF.

The chain carries TRBV11-2 and TRBJ2-2; the D is unclear. The V and J ends lost 1 base and 6 bases respectively, with 6 bases between them. There are 13 residues in the CDR3. Looked up from germline, CDR1 is SGHAT and CDR2 is FQNNGV. In DNA, the CDR3 is TGTGCCAGCAGCTTAGCATGGCCCGGGGAGCTGTTTTTT. It codes for CASSLAWPGELFF.

This clonotype has only a few counts. V usage is TRBV12-3 or TRBV12-4 and J usage is TRBJ1-5; D call uncertain. V dropped 5 bases and J dropped 4 bases, with 15 bases sitting between them. The CDR3 totals 15 residues. The CDR3 loop reads CASSAQEGGNQPQHF. CDR3 nucleotides: TGTGCCAGCAGTGCTCAAGAGGGCGGAAATCAGCCCCAGCATTTT.

In this sample, this clonotype turned up a few times. The chain has TRBV20-1 and TRBJ1-2, with a possible D match to TRBD1 (5 bases). The germline CDR1 and CDR2 sequences are DFQATT and SNEGSKA (reference sequence). Trimming removed 5 bases from V and 4 bases from J, with 14 bases in between. The CDR3 is made up of 13 amino acids. CDR3 residues: CSAPRRGTYGYTF. CDR3 DNA sequence: TGCAGTGCTCCCAGGCGGGGGACCTATGGCTACACCTTC.

This clonotype was detected a few times. J is TRBJ1-5 and V is TRBV7-2, with 8 bases that match TRBD1. J was trimmed by 5 bases and V by 4 bases; bases with no gene match: 7. CDR3 length equals 15 residues. The germline V gene has CDR1 SGHTA and CDR2 FQGNSA. CDR3 loop: CASSSSRTGYQPQHF. The CDR3 DNA sequence: TGTGCCAGCAGCTCAAGTAGGACAGGGTATCAGCCCCAGCATTTT.